The 5 T cell receptor beta chains presented below share a single source sample, sequenced in a study of cytomegalovirus exposure and HLA in healthy donors. PCR primers comprised 60 Vbeta and 13 Jbeta primers. Here immunoSEQ multiplex PCR was the method, and the copy in TCRdb shows in-frame clones only, minus some. The table has 180,000 or so clones, around 75% seen once; the top ten hold roughly 3%. Sequencing input: PBMCs. The receptors shown here come from a male donor in good health and CMV-seronegative.

The chain links TRBV7-9 to TRBJ2-1; 11 bases are a match to TRBD2. Trimming at V came to 0 bases and at J to 7 bases, leaving 5 bases not matched to a gene. Germline-derived CDR1 and CDR2 are SEHNR and FQNEAQ (reference sequence). CDR3 length: 16 amino acids. CDR3 DNA sequence: TGTGCCAGCAGCTTAGCTCTAGCGGGAGGTGCTAATGAGCAGTTCTTC. Its translation is CASSLALAGGANEQFF.

Details on this clone: A read error may produce the germline difference seen at one junction end. The rearrangement uses TRBV5-1 and TRBJ2-5; D uncertain. The CDR3 runs to 13 residues. CDR1 is SGHRS and CDR2 is YFSETQ in the germline V gene. CDR3 loop: CASSLGLEEAQYF. For the CDR3, the DNA is TGCGCCAGCAGCTTGGGGCTAGAAGAGGCCCAGTACTTC. The full variable domain, in which reference TRBV5-1 and TRBJ2-5 provide the parts outside the CDR3, is KAGVTQTPRYLIKTRGQQVTLSCSPISGHRSVSWYQQTPGQGLQFLFEYFSETQRNKGNFPGRFSGRQFSNSRSEMNVSTLELGDSALYLCASSLGLEEAQYFGPGTRLLVL.

The chain recombines TRBV6-5 with TRBJ1-1, with 7 bases aligning to TRBD1. There are 14 residues in the CDR3. V was clipped by 7 bases and J by 5 bases; unmatched bases: 10. Germline assignment: CDR1 MNHEY and CDR2 SVGAGI. CDR3 region: CASNKQGIGTEAFF. CDR3 coding DNA: TGTGCCAGCAACAAACAGGGGATTGGGACTGAAGCTTTCTTT.

The chain is built from TRBV2 and TRBJ1-6; TRBD1 agrees at 7 bases. J lost 5 bases, V lost 6 bases, and 4 bases had no gene match. This CDR3 spans 14 amino acids. Germline CDR1 and CDR2: SNHLY and FYNNEI. CDR3 sequence (DNA): TGTGCCAGCAGAGACAGGGTTAATAATTCACCCCTCCACTTT. It is translated as CASRDRVNNSPLHF.

Note on this clone: This sample also contains other DNA sequences that code for the same CDR3. The CDR3 sequence is CASSLGASGSYNEQFF. The CDR3 DNA sequence: TGTGCCAGCAGCTTAGGAGCGAGCGGGAGCTACAATGAGCAGTTCTTC. This chain links TRBV11-3 with TRBJ2-1; TRBD2 aligns across 8 bases. CDR3 length: 16 amino acids. V dropped 1 base and J dropped 3; count of bases not matched to a gene: 5. Germline V lookup: CDR1 SGHNT, CDR2 YENEEA.